The next 13 T cell receptor beta chains were all read from a single sample in a study of OX40 agonist ivuxolimab in advanced cancers. The data were produced by immunoSEQ multiplex PCR, yet TCRdb's version contains in-frame clones alone and is incomplete. This sample has 55,000 to 75,000 clones, with about nine tenths found just once. The sequencing here drew on CD4+ or CD8+ T cells sorted from blood, taken in a trial of the OX40 agonist ivuxolimab. Every receptor here comes from an adult with an advanced solid tumor such as melanoma, head and neck, liver or kidney cancer.

V is TRBV7-9 and J is TRBJ1-2; TRBD1 might be the D (6 bases). The length of the CDR3 is 13 residues. Germline V gene sequence: CDR1 SEHNR, CDR2 FQNEAQ (reference sequence). Trimming pared 1 base from V and 8 bases from J, leaving 11 bases between. CDR3 region: CASSLVGGYGYTF. DNA for the CDR3: TGTGCCAGCAGCTTAGTGGGGGGCTACGGCTACACCTTC. The full variable domain, completed using reference TRBV7-9 and TRBJ1-2, is DTGVSQNPRHKITKRGQNVTFRCDPISEHNRLYWYRQTLGQGPEFLTYFQNEAQLEKSRLLSDRFSAERPKGSFSTLEIQRTEQGDSAMYLCASSLVGGYGYTFGSGTRLTVV.

Written as DNA, the CDR3 is TGTGCCAGCAGCCTCCGGGGAGACCAAGAGACCCAGTACTTC. Translated: CASSLRGDQETQYF. The rearrangement links TRBV6-6 to TRBJ2-5; D perhaps matches TRBD2 (5 bases). Germline V gene sequence: CDR1 MNHNY, CDR2 SVGAGI (reference sequence). The V end lost 6 bases, the J end lost 0 bases, and 11 bases lay between the germline ends. The CDR3 contains 14 residues.

This chain links TRBV6-5 with TRBJ2-7; 8 bases map to TRBD1. The CDR3 length is 14 residues. In germline, CDR1 is MNHEY, CDR2 SVGAGI. Germline trimming cut 7 bases from V and 4 bases from J; bases unmatched to any gene: 9. The CDR3 spells CASKRQGNSYEQYF. In DNA, the CDR3 is TGTGCCAGCAAACGACAGGGGAATTCTTACGAGCAGTACTTC.

This chain joins TRBV25-1 and TRBJ1-4; a possible D gene is TRBD1 (6 bases). Trimming removed 8 bases from V and 7 bases from J, with 20 bases in between. CDR1 and CDR2 from the germline V gene are MGHDK and SYGVNS. The CDR3 covers 15 residues. CDR3 coding DNA: TGTGCCAGCCGGCGGAGTGGTGGGGGGCCTGAAAAACTGTTTTTT. This codes for CASRRSGGGPEKLFF.

V is TRBV27 and J is TRBJ2-3; TRBD2 matches 10 bases. This CDR3 comprises 14 residues. V trimming: 5 bases; J trimming: 6 bases; junction bases outside the gene matches: 5. Germline values: CDR1 MNHEY, CDR2 SMNVEV (reference sequence). In DNA form, the CDR3 reads TGTGCCAGCAGTCTAGCGGGAGTGGGGGATACGCAGTATTTT. This translates into CASSLAGVGDTQYF.

V is TRBV13 and J is TRBJ2-7, with TRBD1 matching 11 bases. J gave up 3 bases and V 2 bases, and 6 bases lay outside the gene matches. This CDR3 is built from 16 residues. Germline V gene data show CDR1 as PRHDT and CDR2 as FYEKMQ (reference sequence). The CDR3 sequence is CASSLLTGTGGYEQYF. In nucleotides, the CDR3 is TGTGCCAGCAGCTTACTTACCGGGACAGGGGGCTACGAGCAGTACTTC. Variable domain in full (rest from reference TRBV13 and TRBJ2-7): AAGVIQSPRHLIKEKRETATLKCYPIPRHDTVYWYQQGPGQDPQFLISFYEKMQSDKGSIPDRFSAQQFSDYHSELNMSSLELGDSALYFCASSLLTGTGGYEQYFGPGTRLTVT.

The CDR3 sequence: CASSLEIQGNPGELFF. In DNA form, the CDR3 reads TGTGCCAGCAGCTTAGAGATACAGGGAAATCCCGGGGAGCTGTTTTTT. The chain links TRBV7-2 to TRBJ2-2; D may be TRBD1 (6 bases). This CDR3 has 16 amino acids. The V end was cut by 1 base, the J end by 6 bases, with 15 bases between. Germline CDR1 reads SGHTA; CDR2 reads FQGNSA.

The CDR3, as DNA: TGTGCCATCCGGGACGGGTCCCGGCCGCAGTTCTTC. Translating it yields CAIRDGSRPQFF. The chain combines TRBV28 with TRBJ2-1, with D perhaps TRBD1 or TRBD2 (5 bases each). Germline values: CDR1 MDHEN, CDR2 SYDVKM. Trimming removed 10 bases at V and 12 bases at J, with 19 bases between. This CDR3 is 12 amino acids long.

The chain joins TRBV4-1 to TRBJ1-2, with no clear D. This CDR3 comprises 15 residues. Trimming pared 0 bases from V and 7 bases from J, leaving 15 bases between. Germline CDR1 reads MGHRA; CDR2 reads YSYEKL. The CDR3 DNA is TGCGCCAGCAGCCAAGAGGTGCGGGAACGGGGTGGCTACACCTTC. This gives the protein CASSQEVRERGGYTF.

This clone came up once. The genes are TRBV19 and TRBJ1-1; 8 nucleotides align to TRBD1. J lost 4 bases, V lost 10 bases, and 14 bases had no gene match. Germline V gene sequence: CDR1 LNHDA, CDR2 SQIVND (reference sequence). The CDR3 runs 15 residues. The CDR3: CATIPESQGATEAFF. The CDR3, as DNA: TGTGCCACCATACCGGAGTCTCAGGGGGCCACTGAAGCTTTCTTT. Using reference TRBV19 and TRBJ1-1 for the parts outside the CDR3, the full variable domain is DGGITQSPKYLFRKEGQNVTLSCEQNLNHDAMYWYRQDPGQGLRLIYYSQIVNDFQKGDIAEGYSVSREKKESFPLTVTSAQKNPTAFYLCATIPESQGATEAFFGQGTRLTVV.

This rearrangement joins TRBV7-5 to TRBJ2-2; the DNA was not used to check the table's D call, TRBD2. TRBV7-5 is described as a pseudogene. This CDR3 contains 20 residues. The CDR3: CVRSSGASGTLRTNTGELFF. Written as DNA, the CDR3 is TGTGTCAGAAGCTCGGGGGCTAGCGGGACCTTAAGAACGAACACCGGGGAGCTGTTTTTT.

V is TRBV5-1 and J is TRBJ2-5, with TRBD2 matching over 11 bases. CDR1 and CDR2 from the germline V gene are SGHRS and YFSETQ. The CDR3 contains 17 residues. V gave up 6 bases and J gave up 2 bases; unmatched junction bases: 12. This CDR3 reads CASNRIAGGLKQETQYF. The CDR3 DNA reads TGCGCCAGCAATCGGATAGCGGGGGGGCTCAAGCAAGAGACCCAGTACTTC.

This chain uses TRBV7-9 with TRBJ2-5; the match to TRBD1 covers 7 bases. The DNA end favors TRBJ2-7, so the J call may be wrong. This CDR3 region has 13 residues. In germline, CDR1 is SEHNR, CDR2 FQNEAQ (reference sequence). The CDR3 DNA reads TGTGCCAGCAGCTTTCGGACAGGATCCGAGCAGTACTTC. This gives the protein CASSFRTGSEQYF.